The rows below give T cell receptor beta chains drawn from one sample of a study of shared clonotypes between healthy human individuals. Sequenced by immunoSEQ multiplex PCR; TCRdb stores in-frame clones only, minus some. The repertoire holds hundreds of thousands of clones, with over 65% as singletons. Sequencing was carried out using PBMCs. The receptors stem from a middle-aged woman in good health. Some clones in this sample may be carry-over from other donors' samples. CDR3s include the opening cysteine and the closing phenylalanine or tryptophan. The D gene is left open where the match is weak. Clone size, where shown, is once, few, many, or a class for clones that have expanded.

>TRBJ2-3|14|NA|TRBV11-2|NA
TGTGCCAGCAGCTTAGACAGGGGCTGGAATACGCAGTATTTT
CASSLDRGWNTQYF
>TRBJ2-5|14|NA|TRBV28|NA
TGTGCCAGCAGCGTGGGTGGAGTAGGGGAGACCCAGTACTTC
CASSVGGVGETQYF
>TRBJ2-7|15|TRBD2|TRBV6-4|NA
TGTGCCAGCAGTGAAACTAGCGGGAGTGGGGACGAGCAGTACTTC
CASSETSGSGDEQYF
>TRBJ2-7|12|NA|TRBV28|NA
TGTGCCAGCCGGACGGTGGCTGGCGAGCAGTACTTC
CASRTVAGEQYF
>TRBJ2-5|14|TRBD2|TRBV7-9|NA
TGTGCCAGCAGCTTCCGCGGGAGGCAAGAGACCCAGTACTTC
CASSFRGRQETQYF
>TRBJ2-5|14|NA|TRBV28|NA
TGTGCCAGCACCCTTGCAGGGGCTGGGGAGACCCAGTACTTC
CASTLAGAGETQYF
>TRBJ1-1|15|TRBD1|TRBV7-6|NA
TGTGCCAGCAGCGCCCGGACAGGGAGAAACACTGAAGCTTTCTTT
CASSARTGRNTEAFF
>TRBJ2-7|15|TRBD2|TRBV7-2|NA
TGTGCCAGCAGCTGGGCGGGAGGCCACTCCTACGAGCAGTACTTC
CASSWAGGHSYEQYF
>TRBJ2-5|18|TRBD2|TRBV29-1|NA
TGCAGCGTTGAAAAGTACGGTTTTAGCGGGAGGGCTCGAGAGACCCAGTACTTC
CSVEKYGFSGRARETQYF
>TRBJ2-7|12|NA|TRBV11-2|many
TGTGCCAGCAGCTTAGGGTCCTACGAGCAGTACTTC
CASSLGSYEQYF
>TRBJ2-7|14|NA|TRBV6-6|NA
TGTGCCAGCAGTTCCCTCGACAGAGCCTACGAGCAGTACTTC
CASSSLDRAYEQYF
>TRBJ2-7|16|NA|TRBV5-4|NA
TGTGCCAGCAGCCGGTCCAAAGGGGAAATAAATTACGAGCAGTACTTC
CASSRSKGEINYEQYF
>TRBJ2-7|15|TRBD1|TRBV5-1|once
TGCGCCAGCAGCTTGGGGACAGGGCAGTTCTACGAGCAGTACTTC
CASSLGTGQFYEQYF
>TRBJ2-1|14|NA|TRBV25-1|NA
TGTGCCAGCAGTGAATATAAGGGGGGCAATGAGCAGTTCTTC
CASSEYKGGNEQFF
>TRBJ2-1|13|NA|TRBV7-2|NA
TGTGCCAGCAGTAACTCACGGGTGGTGGAGCAGTTCTTC
CASSNSRVVEQFF
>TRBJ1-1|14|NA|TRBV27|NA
TGTGCCAGCAGTTCACCCGGGATGAACACTGAAGCTTTCTTT
CASSSPGMNTEAFF
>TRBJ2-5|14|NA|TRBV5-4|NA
TGTGCCAGCAGCTACCGGGGGTTCCAAGAGACCCAGTACTTC
CASSYRGFQETQYF
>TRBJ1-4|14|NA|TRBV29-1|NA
TGCAGCGTCAGGTTGGGGGACTGGGACGAAAAACTGTTTTTT
CSVRLGDWDEKLFF
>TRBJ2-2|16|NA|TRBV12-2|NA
TGTGCAAGTCGCTTAGAGGTAGGGGGAAACACCGGGGAGCTGTTTTTT
CASRLEVGGNTGELFF
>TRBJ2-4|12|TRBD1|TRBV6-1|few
TGTGCCAGCGACCACAGGGGTTCCATTCAGTACTTC
CASDHRGSIQYF